Sequencing of this T cell receptor beta chain was carried out in a study of blood T cell repertoires in COVID-19. Germline CDR1 reads MNHEY; CDR2 reads SVGAGI. CDR3 size: 14 residues. The germline V and J ends were trimmed by 1 base and 5 bases, with 9 bases remaining between them. The protocol was immunoSEQ multiplex PCR, while the TCRdb copy is restricted to in-frame clones and leaves out a portion. The sample lists around 130,000 clones; more than 75% were seen once. The V and J genes are TRBV6-5 and TRBJ2-1, with unresolved D. This receptor was obtained from an older man with active COVID-19. Specimen: peripheral blood. CDR3 bases: TGTGCCAGCAGTTACTTAAGAGATGACAATGAGCAGTTCTTC. This gives the protein CASSYLRDDNEQFF.